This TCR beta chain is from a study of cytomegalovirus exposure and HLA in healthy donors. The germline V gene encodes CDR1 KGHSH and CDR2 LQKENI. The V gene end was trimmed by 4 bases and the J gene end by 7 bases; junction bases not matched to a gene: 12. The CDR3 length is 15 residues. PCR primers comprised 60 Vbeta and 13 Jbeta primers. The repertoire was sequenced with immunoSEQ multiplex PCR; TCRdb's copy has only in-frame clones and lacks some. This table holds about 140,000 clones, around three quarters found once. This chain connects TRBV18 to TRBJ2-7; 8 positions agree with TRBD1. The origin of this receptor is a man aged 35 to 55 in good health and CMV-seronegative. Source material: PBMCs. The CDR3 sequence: CASSLSRTGSGEQYF. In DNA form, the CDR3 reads TGTGCCAGCTCACTTAGTAGGACAGGGAGTGGGGAGCAGTACTTC.